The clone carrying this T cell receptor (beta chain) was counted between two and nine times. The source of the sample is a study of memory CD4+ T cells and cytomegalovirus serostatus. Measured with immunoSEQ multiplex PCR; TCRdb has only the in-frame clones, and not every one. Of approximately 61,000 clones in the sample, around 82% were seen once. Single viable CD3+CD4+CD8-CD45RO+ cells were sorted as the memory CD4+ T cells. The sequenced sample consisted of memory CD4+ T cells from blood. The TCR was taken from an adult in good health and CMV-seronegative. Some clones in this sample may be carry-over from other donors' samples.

The CDR3 region is CASSPLGQGALKNIQYF. The CDR3, as DNA: TGTGCCAGCTCACCCCTGGGACAGGGAGCCCTCAAAAACATTCAGTACTTC. The chain couples TRBV18 to TRBJ2-4; 9 bases agree with TRBD1. V shed 3 bases, J shed 3 bases, and the junction held 9 bases outside the gene matches. CDR1 is KGHSH, CDR2 LQKENI, per germline. This CDR3 comprises 17 residues.